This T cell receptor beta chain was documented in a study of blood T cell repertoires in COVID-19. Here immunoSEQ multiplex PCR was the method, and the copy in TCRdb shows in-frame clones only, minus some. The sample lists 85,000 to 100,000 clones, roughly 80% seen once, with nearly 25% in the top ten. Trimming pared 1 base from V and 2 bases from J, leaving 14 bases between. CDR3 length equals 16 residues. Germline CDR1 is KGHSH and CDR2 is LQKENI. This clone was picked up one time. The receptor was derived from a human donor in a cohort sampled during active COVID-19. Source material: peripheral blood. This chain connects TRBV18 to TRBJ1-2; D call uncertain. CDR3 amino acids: CASSPLEGSKNYGYTF. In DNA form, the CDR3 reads TGTGCCAGCTCACCACTCGAGGGAAGCAAGAACTATGGCTACACCTTC.